This T cell receptor (beta chain) was captured in a study of blood T cell repertoires in COVID-19. Two negative PCRs, clearance, or symptom resolution characterized the recovered Cohort 3 donors. V was clipped by 0 bases and J by 5 bases; unmatched bases: 9. The germline V gene has CDR1 SGDLS and CDR2 YYNGEE. CDR3 length: 16 amino acids. As processed by the authors: Estimation of nucleated cell counts relied on the amplification of reference gene primers. The data were produced by immunoSEQ multiplex PCR, yet TCRdb's version contains in-frame clones alone and is incomplete. V and J calls and clone size are as listed in that table; D and trimming were resolved from the DNA. The sample yields approximately 200,000 clones, approximately 80% seen once.

The clonotype comes from a man aged 35 to 55 who had recovered from COVID-19. J is TRBJ2-5 and V is TRBV9; the match to TRBD2 covers 8 bases. Sequenced input: PBMCs or T cells enriched from blood (not recorded which). The CDR3 coding sequence is TGTGCCAGCAGCGTAGGGGCTAGCGGGTGGCGGGAGACCCAGTACTTC. It translates to CASSVGASGWRETQYF.